These 30 T cell receptor beta chains were all obtained from the same sample, sequenced in a study of cytomegalovirus exposure and HLA in healthy donors. Primers for the PCR totalled 60 Vbeta and 13 Jbeta. Method: immunoSEQ multiplex PCR; TCRdb's copy keeps in-frame clones and lacks some. The sample includes 150,000 to 200,000 clones, 75% to 90% of them seen just once. The sequenced sample was PBMCs. The receptors originated from a male donor in good health and CMV-seronegative.

This clone was observed a single time. The V call is TRBV7-2, the J call TRBJ1-2, with D unresolved. The CDR3 totals 13 residues. With 1 base removed from V and 12 bases from J, the gap between germline ends came to 15 bases. In germline, CDR1 is SGHTA, CDR2 FQGNSA. The CDR3 DNA sequence: TGTGCCAGCAGCTTAGGAATGGGCAGGTCCAACACCTTC. Translated, it gives CASSLGMGRSNTF.

A remark on this clone: The junction shows a germline mismatch at one end, possibly a read error. The chain couples TRBV27 to TRBJ2-1, with D perhaps TRBD2 (6 bases). This CDR3 has 13 amino acids. The germline CDR1 and CDR2 sequences are MNHEY and SMNVEV (reference sequence). CDR3 protein: CASGSYGGYEQLF. Written as DNA, the CDR3 is TGTGCCAGCGGCTCGTACGGGGGATATGAGCAGCTCTTC.

This clone has more than one count but fewer than ten. The rearrangement uses TRBV5-1 and TRBJ2-7; TRBD1 is a possible D gene (6 bases). Trimming removed 2 bases at V and 2 bases at J, with 11 bases between. This CDR3 has 14 residues. CDR1 SGHRS and CDR2 YFSETQ come from the germline V gene. The CDR3 nucleotides read TGCGCCAGCAGCTTAGGGGACAAACCCTACGAGCAGTACTTC. As protein: CASSLGDKPYEQYF.

The rearrangement uses TRBV5-1 and TRBJ1-4; 9 bases align to TRBD1. CDR1 is SGHRS, CDR2 YFSETQ, per germline. The CDR3 is 15 residues long. Germline trimming cut 4 bases from V and 4 bases from J; bases unmatched to any gene: 5. The CDR3 protein is CASSRDRAVNEKLFF. As DNA, the CDR3 is TGCGCCAGCAGCAGGGACAGGGCCGTTAATGAAAAACTGTTTTTT.

V and J are TRBV29-1 and TRBJ1-1, with 7 bases aligning to TRBD1. The V segment lost 0 bases and the J segment 7 bases; nucleotides outside the gene matches: 17. The length of the CDR3 is 17 residues. Germline V gene data show CDR1 as SQVTM and CDR2 as ANQGSEA. The CDR3 sequence: CSVEDPQGGTFYHEAFF. In DNA form, the CDR3 reads TGCAGCGTTGAAGATCCCCAGGGGGGAACTTTTTACCATGAAGCTTTCTTT.

The V gene is TRBV9, the J gene TRBJ2-1, with TRBD2 matching over 10 bases. The CDR3 has 16 amino acids. Trimming took 0 bases from V and 9 from J; bases not matched to a gene: 9. In germline, CDR1 is SGDLS, CDR2 YYNGEE. DNA for the CDR3: TGTGCCAGCAGCGTAGGAGAGCGGGGGGGCCGTGGTGAGCAGTTCTTC. It specifies CASSVGERGGRGEQFF.

J is TRBJ2-7 and V is TRBV4-1; 9 bases fit TRBD1. With 4 bases clipped from V and 1 base from J, the junction kept 14 bases outside the gene matches. This CDR3 is 18 amino acids long. Germline V lookup: CDR1 MGHRA, CDR2 YSYEKL. CDR3 in amino acids: CASSPSASTGGISYEQYF. In DNA form, the CDR3 reads TGCGCCAGCAGCCCCAGCGCTTCGACAGGGGGTATATCCTACGAGCAGTACTTC.

The chain joins TRBV11-2 to TRBJ1-1; D remains ambiguous. V was clipped by 3 bases and J by 7 bases, with 12 bases between them. The CDR3 covers 13 residues. CDR1 and CDR2 from the germline V gene are SGHAT and FQNNGV. CDR3 sequence reads: CASSFLPRDEAFF. The CDR3 DNA reads TGTGCCAGCAGCTTTTTACCCCGAGATGAAGCTTTCTTT.

In this sample, this clone turned up a few times. V is TRBV6-6 and J is TRBJ1-2; maybe TRBD1 (5 bases). The CDR3 has 14 residues. CDR1 is MNHNY, CDR2 SVGAGI, per germline (reference sequence). V was pared by 4 bases and J by 8 bases, with 17 bases between. The CDR3 here is CASSSQGGGGGYTF. The CDR3 region has the DNA TGTGCCAGCAGTTCCCAGGGTGGGGGAGGCGGCTACACCTTC.

A note on this clone: One end of the junction does not line up with germline, which may come from a read error. The chain combines TRBV7-7 with TRBJ2-7; a weak D match, TRBD2 (7 bases). Germline V gives CDR1 SSHAT, CDR2 FNYEAQ (reference sequence). CDR3 length equals 16 residues. CDR3 sequence reads: CASSFGGAGRTYGQYF. The CDR3 region has the DNA TGTGCTAGCAGCTTTGGGGGGGCAGGACGCACCTACGGGCAGTACTTC.

J is TRBJ1-4 and V is TRBV19; D is unclear. The CDR3 runs to 16 residues. V was cut by 0 bases and J by 8 bases, with 16 bases left in between. Germline CDR1 reads LNHDA; CDR2 reads SQIVND (reference sequence). CDR3 residues: CASSIDWLGESEKLFF. The CDR3, as DNA: TGTGCCAGTAGTATAGATTGGCTCGGGGAGAGCGAAAAACTGTTTTTT.

This clone was detected once. V and J are TRBV18 and TRBJ1-5, with 9 bases identical to TRBD1. V was pared by 2 bases and J by 4 bases, with 3 bases of the junction left unmatched. From germline, CDR1 is KGHSH and CDR2 LQKENI. This CDR3 comprises 15 residues. The CDR3 sequence: CASSPGTGRNQPQHF. For the CDR3, the DNA is TGTGCCAGCTCACCAGGGACAGGGAGAAATCAGCCCCAGCATTTT. Together with reference TRBV18 and TRBJ1-5, the CDR3 gives the full variable domain: NAGVMQNPRHLVRRRGQEARLRCSPMKGHSHVYWYRQLPEEGLKFMVYLQKENIIDESGMPKERFSAEFPKEGPSILRIQQVVRGDSAAYFCASSPGTGRNQPQHFGDGTRLSIL.

This chain uses TRBV10-3 with TRBJ1-3; 8 nucleotides agree with TRBD1. Per germline, CDR1 ENHRY and CDR2 SYGVKD. The length of the CDR3 is 16 residues. Trimming removed 2 bases from V and 0 bases from J; junction bases left unmatched: 3. CDR3 DNA: TGTGCCATCAGTGAGACAGGGGGGATCTCTGGAAACACCATATATTTT. Protein: CAISETGGISGNTIYF.

This clone was seen just once. J is TRBJ1-2 and V is TRBV27; 7 bases line up with TRBD1. Germline values: CDR1 MNHEY, CDR2 SMNVEV (reference sequence). The V gene end was trimmed by 6 bases and the J gene end by 8 bases; junction bases not matched to a gene: 24. The CDR3 is 18 amino acids. The CDR3 region has the DNA TGTGCCAGCAGGCTCCGAAAAGATTTTACAGGGGATCCGGTCGGCTACACCTTC. Protein: CASRLRKDFTGDPVGYTF.

The CDR3 is CAITGGITDTQYF. Written as DNA, the CDR3 is TGTGCCATCACTGGGGGGATCACAGATACGCAGTATTTT. V usage is TRBV10-3 and J usage is TRBJ2-3; possibly TRBD2 for D (6 bases). Germline V gene data show CDR1 as ENHRY and CDR2 as SYGVKD. The V end lost 7 bases, the J end lost 2 bases, and 10 bases lay between the germline ends. The CDR3 runs to 13 residues.

The rearrangement links TRBV9 to TRBJ2-1; 10 nucleotides match TRBD1. The length of the CDR3 is 16 residues. The V and J ends lost 3 bases and 6 bases, in that order; junction bases with no gene match: 9. Germline values: CDR1 SGDLS, CDR2 YYNGEE. CDR3 coding DNA: TGTGCCAGCAGCGAACGACAGGGGGCATCCGGCAATGAGCAGTTCTTC. This sequence encodes CASSERQGASGNEQFF. Complete variable domain (other parts from reference TRBV9 and TRBJ2-1): DSGVTQTPKHLITATGQRVTLRCSPRSGDLSVYWYQQSLDQGLQFLIQYYNGEERAKGNILERFSAQQFPDLHSELNLSSLELGDSALYFCASSERQGASGNEQFFGPGTRLTVL.

The rearrangement links TRBV7-9 to TRBJ1-6, with D maybe TRBD1 (6 bases). Germline values: CDR1 SEHNR, CDR2 FQNEAQ (reference sequence). V lost 4 bases to trimming and J lost 8 bases, with 18 bases between them. This CDR3 comprises 16 residues. The DNA for the CDR3 is TGTGCCAGCAGCTCGGACAGCCCAAGGACGCATTCACCCCTCCACTTT. Translating it yields CASSSDSPRTHSPLHF.

The chain employs TRBV5-1 and TRBJ2-1; 9 nucleotides match TRBD2. This CDR3 region has 17 residues. The trim removed 2 bases at V and 0 bases at J, leaving 6 bases unmatched. Germline CDR1 SGHRS, CDR2 YFSETQ. In DNA form, the CDR3 reads TGCGCCAGCAGCTTAAGCGGGGGGATAAGCTCCTACAATGAGCAGTTCTTC. It specifies CASSLSGGISSYNEQFF. The full variable domain, its missing parts supplied by reference TRBV5-1 and TRBJ2-1, is KAGVTQTPRYLIKTRGQQVTLSCSPISGHRSVSWYQQTPGQGLQFLFEYFSETQRNKGNFPGRFSGRQFSNSRSEMNVSTLELGDSALYLCASSLSGGISSYNEQFFGPGTRLTVL.

The rearrangement uses TRBV7-8 and TRBJ1-2; D is perhaps TRBD1 (5 bases). Germline-derived CDR1 and CDR2 are SGHVS and FQNEAQ. With 1 base removed from V and 3 bases from J, the gap between germline ends came to 9 bases. The CDR3 loop spans 14 amino acids. The chain's CDR3 is CASSLGQPDYGYTF. The CDR3 DNA is TGTGCCAGCAGCTTAGGACAGCCAGACTATGGCTACACCTTC.

The chain joins TRBV7-9 to TRBJ1-2; the match to TRBD1 covers 7 bases. Germline V CDR1 and CDR2: SEHNR, FQNEAQ (reference sequence). The V segment lost 1 base and the J segment 5 bases; nucleotides outside the gene matches: 7. The length of the CDR3 is 15 residues. CDR3 coding DNA: TGTGCCAGCAGCTTAGAAGCAGGGGGACTTTATGGCTACACCTTC. It is translated as CASSLEAGGLYGYTF.

The rearrangement uses TRBV6-6 and TRBJ1-6; D may be TRBD1 (5 bases). The CDR3 covers 16 residues. Trimming stripped 6 bases from V and 7 bases from J, with 19 bases between. Germline V CDR1 and CDR2: MNHNY, SVGAGI (reference sequence). The CDR3 reads CASRPPGLTGNSPLHF. The CDR3 bases are TGTGCCAGCAGGCCCCCGGGACTTACGGGGAATTCACCCCTCCACTTT.

This chain uses TRBV7-2 with TRBJ1-2; no definite D call. V lost 2 bases and J 2 bases, leaving 15 bases between the germline ends. Germline CDR1 is SGHTA and CDR2 is FQGNSA. The CDR3 sequence is 16 residues long. The CDR3 nucleotides read TGTGCCAGCAGCTTAATCGGCCAGATACTAAACTATGGCTACACCTTC. Translating gives CASSLIGQILNYGYTF.

This clone was detected only a few times. The chain carries TRBV29-1 and TRBJ1-1; a weak D match, TRBD1 (5 bases). CDR1 is SQVTM and CDR2 is ANQGSEA in the germline V gene. V dropped 2 bases and J dropped 7 bases, with 8 bases sitting between them. The CDR3 consists of 11 residues. The CDR3 reads CSVELGLEAFF. CDR3 nucleotide sequence: TGCAGCGTTGAATTGGGGCTTGAAGCTTTCTTT.

The chain employs TRBV19 and TRBJ1-6; unclear D gene. This CDR3 is built from 16 residues. CDR1 and CDR2 (germline): LNHDA, SQIVND (reference sequence). V was shortened by 1 base and J by 8 bases, with 15 bases between the two germline ends. This chain's CDR3 is CASSIGGRPADSPLHF. The DNA of the CDR3 is TGTGCCAGTAGTATAGGTGGCAGGCCAGCGGATTCACCCCTCCACTTT.

The rearrangement uses TRBV12-5 and TRBJ1-5, with 8 bases that match TRBD1. Germline V gene data show CDR1 as LGHNT and CDR2 as FRNRAP. Germline trimming cut 1 base from V and 4 bases from J; bases unmatched to any gene: 3. CDR3 length equals 15 residues. CDR3 DNA: TGTGCTAGTGGTTTGGCCACAGGGGGTAATCAGCCCCAGCATTTT. Translation: CASGLATGGNQPQHF.

The CDR3: CASSLGPYNTEAFF. In DNA form, the CDR3 reads TGCGCCAGCAGCTTGGGGCCTTATAACACTGAAGCTTTCTTT. The chain has TRBV5-1 and TRBJ1-1; the D is unclear. Germline V lookup: CDR1 SGHRS, CDR2 YFSETQ. This CDR3 has 14 residues. Trimming took 0 bases from V and 2 from J, leaving 8 bases between them.

The gene calls are TRBV7-9 and TRBJ1-1, with D perhaps matching TRBD1 (6 bases). Germline-derived CDR1 and CDR2 are SEHNR and FQNEAQ (reference sequence). The CDR3 runs 16 residues. V lost 5 bases to trimming and J lost 3 bases, with 19 bases between them. CDR3 region: CASSRGGVVTDTEAFF. DNA of the CDR3: TGTGCCAGCAGCCGAGGGGGGGTAGTCACGGACACTGAAGCTTTCTTT.

The chain has TRBV7-9 and TRBJ2-3, with 13 positions matching TRBD2. Germline CDR1 reads SEHNR; CDR2 reads FQNEAQ (reference sequence). The V gene end was trimmed by 5 bases and the J gene end by 5 bases; junction bases not matched to a gene: 7. The CDR3 is made up of 16 amino acids. CDR3 in DNA: TGTGCCAGCAGCAAAACCGGGACTAGCGGGGTAGATACGCAGTATTTT. Protein: CASSKTGTSGVDTQYF.

V usage is TRBV5-4 and J usage is TRBJ1-4; D possibly corresponds to TRBD1 (6 bases). The CDR3 covers 16 residues. Trimming removed 4 bases from V and 8 bases from J, with 21 bases in between. Germline lookup yields CDR1 SGHNT and CDR2 YYREEE (reference sequence). The CDR3 DNA is TGTGCCAGCAGCCCAAATCCACAGGGTAAAAAGGAAAAACTGTTTTTT. Translated, it gives CASSPNPQGKKEKLFF. The variable domain in full, completed from reference TRBV5-4 and TRBJ1-4, reads ETGVTQSPTHLIKTRGQQVTLRCSSQSGHNTVSWYQQALGQGPQFIFQYYREEENGRGNFPPRFSGLQFPNYSSELNVNALELDDSALYLCASSPNPQGKKEKLFFGSGTQLSVL.

This chain links TRBV6-5 with TRBJ1-2; no clear D gene. Trimming took off 2 bases at V and 4 bases at J, with 11 bases between the two ends. The CDR3 has 14 residues. CDR1 and CDR2 from the germline V gene are MNHEY and SVGAGI. CDR3 sequence: CASSYTSAVYGYTF. As DNA, the CDR3 is TGTGCCAGCAGTTACACTTCAGCGGTCTATGGCTACACCTTC.